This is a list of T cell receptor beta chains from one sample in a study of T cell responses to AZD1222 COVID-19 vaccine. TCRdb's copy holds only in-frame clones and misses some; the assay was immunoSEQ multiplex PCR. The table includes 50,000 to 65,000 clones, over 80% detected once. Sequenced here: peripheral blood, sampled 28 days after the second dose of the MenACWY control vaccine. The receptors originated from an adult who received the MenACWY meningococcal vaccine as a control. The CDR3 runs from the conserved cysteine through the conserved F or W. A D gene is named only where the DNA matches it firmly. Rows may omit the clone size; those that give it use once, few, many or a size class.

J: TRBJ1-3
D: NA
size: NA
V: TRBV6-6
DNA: TGTGCCAGCCCAAATCCCTCTGGAAACACCATATATTTT
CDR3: CASPNPSGNTIYF

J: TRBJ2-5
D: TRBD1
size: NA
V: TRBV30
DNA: TGTGCCTGGAGCCCCAGGCTGGGACAGGGCGGTAGGACCCAGTACTTC
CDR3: CAWSPRLGQGGRTQYF

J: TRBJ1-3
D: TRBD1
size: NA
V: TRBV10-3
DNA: TGTGCCATCAGTGAGTCGGGACAGGCCAGCTCTGGAAACACCATATATTTT
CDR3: CAISESGQASSGNTIYF

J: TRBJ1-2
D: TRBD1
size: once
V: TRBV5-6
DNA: TGTGCCAGCAGCTTGGGGGGACAGAGCTATGGCTACACCTTC
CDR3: CASSLGGQSYGYTF

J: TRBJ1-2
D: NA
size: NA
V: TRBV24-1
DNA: TGTGCCACCAGTGATGAGTCGGGCAGGGCTAACTATGGCTACACCTTC
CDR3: CATSDESGRANYGYTF

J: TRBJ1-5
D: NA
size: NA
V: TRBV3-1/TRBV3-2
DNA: TGTGCCAGCAGCCAGCGGACTAGCAATCAGCCCCAGCATTTT
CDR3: CASSQRTSNQPQHF

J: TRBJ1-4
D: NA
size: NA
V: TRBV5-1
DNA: TGCGCCAGCAGCATCCGGGGGGGTAGTGAAAAACTGTTTTTT
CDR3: CASSIRGGSEKLFF

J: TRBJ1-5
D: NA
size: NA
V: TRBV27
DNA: TGTGCCAGCAGCCCTCTTCAGGGTAGCAATCAGCCCCAGCATTTT
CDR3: CASSPLQGSNQPQHF

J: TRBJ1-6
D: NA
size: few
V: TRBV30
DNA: TGTGCCTGGACCGGAGGGACTGATTCACCCCTCCACTTT
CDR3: CAWTGGTDSPLHF

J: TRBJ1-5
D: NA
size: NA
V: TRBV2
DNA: TGTGCCAGCAGGGACAGCTATCAGCCCCAGCATTTT
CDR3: CASRDSYQPQHF

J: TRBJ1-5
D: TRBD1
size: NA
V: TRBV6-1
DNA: TGTGCCAGCAGTGGGAGTTATTGGGACAGGGACGAGAACAATCAGCCCCAGCATTTT
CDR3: CASSGSYWDRDENNQPQHF

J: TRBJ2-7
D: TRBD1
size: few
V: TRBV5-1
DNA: TGCGCCAGCAGCTTCGGACAGGGGGGCGAGCAGTACTTC
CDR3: CASSFGQGGEQYF

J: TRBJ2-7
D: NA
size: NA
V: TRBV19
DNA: TGTGCCAGTGTGGGCGTTCCCTACGAGCAGTACTTC
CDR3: CASVGVPYEQYF

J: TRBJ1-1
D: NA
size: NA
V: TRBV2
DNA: TGTGCCAGCAGGGGCCGTTCGAACACTGAAGCTTTCTTT
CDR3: CASRGRSNTEAFF

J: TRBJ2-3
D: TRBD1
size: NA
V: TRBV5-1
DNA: TGCGCCAGCAGCTCCGGACAGGGTATCGGCGCAGATACGCAGTATTTT
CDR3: CASSSGQGIGADTQYF

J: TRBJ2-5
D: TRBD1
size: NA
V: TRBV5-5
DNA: TGTGCCAGCAGCTTCGACCGGGACAGGGGAGATGAGACCCAGTACTTC
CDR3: CASSFDRDRGDETQYF

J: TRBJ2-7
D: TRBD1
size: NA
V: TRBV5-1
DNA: TGCGCCAGCAACACAGGGGACTCCTACGAGCAGTACTTC
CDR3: CASNTGDSYEQYF

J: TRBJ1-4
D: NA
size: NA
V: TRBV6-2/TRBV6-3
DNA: TGTGCCAGCAGCTCATCAGAGTGGTACGATGAAAAACTGTTTTTT
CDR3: CASSSSEWYDEKLFF

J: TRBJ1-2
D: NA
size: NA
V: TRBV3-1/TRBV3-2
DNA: TGTGCCAGCAGCCAAACTTCAGGCCTCGACTATGGCTACACCTTC
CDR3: CASSQTSGLDYGYTF

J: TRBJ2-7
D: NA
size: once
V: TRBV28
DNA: TGTGCCAGCAGTTCCCCCGGCGGCGAGCAGTACTTC
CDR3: CASSSPGGEQYF

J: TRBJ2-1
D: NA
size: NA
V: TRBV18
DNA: TGTGCCAGCTCACCACCCTCCAATGAGCAGTTCTTC
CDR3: CASSPPSNEQFF

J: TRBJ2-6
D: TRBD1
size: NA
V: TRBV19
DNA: TGTGCCAGTAGCCCCGGGACAGCCGTCTCTGGGGCCAACGTCCTGACTTTC
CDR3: CASSPGTAVSGANVLTF

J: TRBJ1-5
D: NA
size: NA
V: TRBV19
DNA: TGTGCCAGTAGGCCAGGGGTTTCGGGCAATCAGCCCCAGCATTTT
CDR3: CASRPGVSGNQPQHF

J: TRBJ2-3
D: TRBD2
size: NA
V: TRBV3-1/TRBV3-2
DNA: TGTGCCAGCAGCCGGGAACGGACTAGCGGGCCAGATACGCAGTATTTT
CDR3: CASSRERTSGPDTQYF

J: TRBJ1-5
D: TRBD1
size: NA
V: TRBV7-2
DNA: TGTGCCAGCAGCTTAGTGGGACAGGGGTTTTATAGCAATCAGCCCCAGCATTTT
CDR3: CASSLVGQGFYSNQPQHF

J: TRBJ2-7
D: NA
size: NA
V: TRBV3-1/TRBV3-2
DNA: TGTGCCAGCAGCAGGGGGGCCTACGAGCAGTACTTC
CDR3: CASSRGAYEQYF

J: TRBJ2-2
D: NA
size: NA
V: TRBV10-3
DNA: TGTGCCAGCGGGGAGACCGGGGAGCTGTTTTTT
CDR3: CASGETGELFF

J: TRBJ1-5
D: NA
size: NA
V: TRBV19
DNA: TGTGCCAGTTCAGGGAAATCGGGGATTGCTAGGGATCAGCCCCAGCATTTT
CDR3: CASSGKSGIARDQPQHF

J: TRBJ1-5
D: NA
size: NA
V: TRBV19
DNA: TGTGCCAGTCGGTGGGGTATCGATCAGCCCCAGCATTTT
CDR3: CASRWGIDQPQHF

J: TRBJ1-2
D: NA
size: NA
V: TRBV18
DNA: TGTGCCAGCTCACCACCGTCTCGCTATGGCTACACCTTC
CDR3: CASSPPSRYGYTF

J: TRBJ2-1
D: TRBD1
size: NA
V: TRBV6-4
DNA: TGTGCCAGCAGTGACTGGGACAGGGACCGCAATGAGCAGTTCTTC
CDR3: CASSDWDRDRNEQFF

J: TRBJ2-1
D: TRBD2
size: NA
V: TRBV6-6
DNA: TGTGCCAGCAGTTATCAATCGGGACTAGTCGACAATGAGCAGTTCTTC
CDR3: CASSYQSGLVDNEQFF

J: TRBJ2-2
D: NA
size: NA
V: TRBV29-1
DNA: TGCAGCGTCGGTGATGAGGAGCTGTTTTTT
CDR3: CSVGDEELFF

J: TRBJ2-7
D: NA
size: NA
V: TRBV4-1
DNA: TGCGCCAGCAGCCAGGTCATCGGGTACGAGCAGTACTTC
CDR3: CASSQVIGYEQYF

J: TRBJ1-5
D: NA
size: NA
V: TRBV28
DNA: TGTGCCAGCAAGATAATGGCGGAAAATCAGCCCCAGCATTTT
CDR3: CASKIMAENQPQHF

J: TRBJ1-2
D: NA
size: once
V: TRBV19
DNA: TGTGCCAGTAGTTTACGACAAGGTTACGGTGACACCTTC
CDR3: CASSLRQGYGDTF

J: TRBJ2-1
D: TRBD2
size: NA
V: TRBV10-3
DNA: TGTGCCATCAGTACAGCGGGAGGGCCGAGCTCCTACAATGAGCAGTTCTTC
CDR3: CAISTAGGPSSYNEQFF

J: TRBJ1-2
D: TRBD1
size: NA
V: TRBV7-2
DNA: TGTGCCAGCAGCGCGGGACAGAACTATGGCTACACCTTC
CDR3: CASSAGQNYGYTF

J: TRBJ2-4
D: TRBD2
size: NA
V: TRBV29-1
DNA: TGCAGCGTTATGGCGGGAGGAGCCAAAAACATTCAGTACTTC
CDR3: CSVMAGGAKNIQYF

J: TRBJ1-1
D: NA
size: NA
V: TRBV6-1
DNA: TGTGCCAGCATATCCCATCTGGGGGGAACCCAAGCTTTCTTT
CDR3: CASISHLGGTQAFF

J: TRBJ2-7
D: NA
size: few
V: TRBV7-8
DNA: TGTGCCAGCAGCTTAGAGCGGGACAAGTACTTC
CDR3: CASSLERDKYF

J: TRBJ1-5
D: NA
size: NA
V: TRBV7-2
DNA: TGTGCCAGCAGCTTAGGGGCTACGGGCAATCAGCCCCAGCATTTT
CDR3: CASSLGATGNQPQHF

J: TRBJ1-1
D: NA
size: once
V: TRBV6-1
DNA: TGTGCCAGCAGTGAACAGGGAAATGGGGACACTGAAGCTTTCTTT
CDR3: CASSEQGNGDTEAFF